This TCR beta chain was recorded in a study of T cells after yellow fever vaccination. General study points: Weaker, the secondary response had a peak occurring faster, on day 5 versus 15. Reappearance after the booster was observed for most primary-vaccination clones (roughly 97% CD4, over 75% CD8). Overall, a small share of clonotypes was seen in both CD4 and CD8 compartments.

This clonotype occurred a few times. What it binds is not known. The CDR3 totals 14 residues. Germline lookup yields CDR1 DFQATT and CDR2 SNEGSKA (reference sequence). V lost 5 bases and J lost 7; bases outside the gene matches: 6. One entry per CDR3 protein results from TCRdb running MiXCR on the 5' RACE reads. Here the sample spans a few hundred thousand distinct CDR3 sequences, 7% to 10% being singletons. The sequence was obtained from a man in his late teens or twenties who received the YFV17D yellow fever vaccine. The rearrangement uses TRBV20-1 and TRBJ1-6, with 9 positions matching TRBD1. Sequencing was performed on PBMCs, taken roughly seven weeks after the first yellow fever vaccination. CDR3 DNA sequence: TGCAGTGCTCGAACCGGGACAGGGAATTCACCCCTCCACTTT. Translated: CSARTGTGNSPLHF.